The TCR beta chain described here comes from a study of read filtering for tumor transcriptome and immune sequencing. Overall study context: Patients were 17 to 20 male and some 13 female, mean age approximately 60 years, range roughly 47 to 85. After DNase treatment, RNA was made into whole-transcriptome libraries.

This clonotype was seen at least ten times. The antigen remains unidentified. The library was built from roughly 400 ng RNA with molecular barcoded adaptors for alpha/delta and beta/gamma chains. TCRdb fed the reads into MiXCR, producing one record per CDR3 protein. Of tens of thousands of distinct CDR3 sequences in the sample, roughly 19% were seen once. Points from the study as a whole: The CD138-negative fraction was mixed bone marrow immune cells, not pure T cells.

The sequence was collected from a donor over 35 with multiple myeloma. The sample consisted of a population of CD138-negative cells sorted from bone marrow.

The CDR3 here is CASSRFQRGASTDTQYF. The CDR3 bases are TGTGCCAGCAGCAGATTCCAGCGGGGGGCTAGCACAGATACGCAGTATTTT. J is TRBJ2-3 and V is TRBV7-3, with TRBD2 identical over 9 bases. CDR3 length: 17 residues. V trimming: 5 bases; J trimming: 0 bases; junction bases outside the gene matches: 9. In germline, CDR1 is SGHTA, CDR2 FQGTGA.